This section outlines one T cell receptor (beta chain) sequence together with its context. Only a few counts were recorded for this clonotype. The antigen it recognizes is unknown. No much larger clonotype is one base removed from it; base qualities were not supplied. PBMCs were isolated by Ficoll-Paque density gradient centrifugation. Sequenced using an Illumina NovaSeq 6000. cDNA libraries for TCRalpha and TCRbeta were prepared by 5'RACE using constant-segment primers, with sample barcodes and unique molecular identifiers added. Trizol reagent was used to extract RNA from every sample. Amplification of the libraries took two PCR steps, and the second step added a second sample barcode plus Illumina TruSeq adapters. Sequencing of libraries was performed on an Illumina NovaSeq with 2 x 150 bp paired-end reads. The source study handled its data this way. With migec v1.2.7, reads were demultiplexed and then collapsed into UMI-guided consensus sequences. Using mixcr v2.1.11, UMI consensuses were aligned to TRA and TRB V and J templates and then assembled into clonotypes. Clonotypes were classified as expanded or contracted when called significant by both edgeR and NoisET, with noise models trained on biological replicates. For edgeR calls, a false discovery rate-adjusted p below 0.01 and a log2 fold-change threshold of 1 were applied. As an exploratory analysis of dynamics, PCA with hierarchical clustering was applied to max-normalized trajectories of the 1000 most abundant clonotypes. Separately sequenced CD4+ and CD8+ repertoires were used to assign the CD4 or CD8 phenotype of responding clones. TCRdb reran the public reads through fastp at Q25 and MiXCR, keeping productive beta chains. Rows merge per CDR3 protein into single entries with the most common DNA and genes. The V and J calls and clone size come from TCRdb's table, not from the authors' own analysis. Within this sample are about 430,000 distinct CDR3 sequences, with 20% to 25% of them counted one time only. Together, the top ten hold 8.5% to 10% of the sample.

This entry is derived from a study of T-cell memory formation after mild COVID-19 (dated by TCRdb to 2020 to 2023). About the full investigation: TCR sequence clusters from the two donors were largely donor specific. Longitudinal TCRalpha and TCRbeta repertoire sequencing tracked T-cell clones expanding and contracting after mild COVID-19 in a couple of donors. Two young, previously healthy adult volunteers, one female and one male, were included in the cohort.

What the research found in general, with its limitations: Some responding clones were found in pre-infection memory, which suggests that pre-existing cross-reactive memory T cells took part in the SARS-CoV-2 response. The study covered only a couple of mild cases, and larger cohorts including severe cases with pre-infection samples were considered necessary. Balanced CD4/CD8 phenotypes were observed for clones contracting from day 15 to 85, whereas a bias towards CD4+ was observed for a second wave of clones expanding from day 15 to 37. Contracting CD4+ clones were located mainly in the CM and EM memory subsets, whereas CD8+ clones were found to be enriched in EMRA. The second-wave clones that peaked on day 37 were not confirmed to be SARS-CoV-2 specific.

Specimen: PBMCs or a T cell subset sorted from them (not recorded which). The TCR sequence derives from an adult woman who had mild COVID-19 (a few samples of this study predate the infection). The sample titles of this study are shuffled in the database, so cell type and time point are left out; the donor was told from shared clones.

For the CDR3, the sequence is CASSLGDRDSGAEAFF. The DNA is TGCGCCAGCAGCTTGGGCGACAGGGATTCGGGCGCTGAAGCTTTCTTT. The chain is assembled from TRBV5-1 and TRBJ1-1; the junction holds 7 bases that match TRBD1. CDR1 and CDR2, looked up from the germline V gene, are SGHRS and YFSETQ. The CDR3 covers 16 residues, taking in both the cysteine and the phenylalanine. Just the 48-base CDR3 DNA is kept, in frame starting at base 1. Clipping removes 0 bases from V and 6 bases from J, with 11 as the unmatched junction base count.